Below, one T cell receptor (beta chain) is given with its context. Germline V lookup: CDR1 SGHVS, CDR2 FQNEAQ. The CDR3 totals 16 residues. Unmatched junction bases numbered 8, after V lost 4 bases and J lost 4 bases. The data originate from a study of T cell changes during pregnancy in multiple sclerosis. Clones were sequenced by immunoSEQ multiplex PCR, and TCRdb holds only the in-frame ones, with some missing. In the table there are just under 95,000 clones, approximately 92% of which are singletons. This sequence originates from a female donor with multiple sclerosis, enrolled in a pregnancy study. This specimen consisted of peripheral blood, obtained in the first trimester of pregnancy. The V and J genes are TRBV7-8 and TRBJ1-4, with TRBD1 matching 8 bases. The CDR3 here is CASSSGRDRFNEKLFF. Written as DNA, the CDR3 is TGTGCCAGCAGCTCAGGCCGGGACAGGTTTAATGAAAAACTGTTTTTT.